This T cell receptor (beta chain) emerged from a study of cytomegalovirus exposure and HLA in healthy donors. Study-wide results and caveats: Presence/absence analyses treated sequencing depth as roughly uniform across donors. For most TCR sequences rarity was the rule, although some public TCRs occurred in many donors. Indistinguishability led to the exclusion of some V segments, TRBV6-2 and TRBV6-3 included.

Note on this clone: The antigen is unknown.

With 60 Vbeta and 13 Jbeta primers, the PCR was carried out. Libraries were prepared by immunoSEQ multiplex PCR; TCRdb keeps only in-frame clonotypes and omits some of them. Its table lists 30,000 to 35,000 clones. V lost 2 bases to trimming and J lost 4 bases, with 20 bases between them. This CDR3 is 17 amino acids long. In germline, CDR1 is SGHTA, CDR2 FQGNSA. The sequenced sample consisted of PBMCs. The TCR was taken from a woman between 35 and 50 years old in good health and CMV-seropositive. The chain uses TRBV7-2 and TRBJ1-2; maybe TRBD1 (6 bases). CDR3 DNA: TGTGCCAGCAGCTTAAGTCTAATCGGGGGGCGTGGCTATGGCTACACCTTC. Its protein product is CASSLSLIGGRGYGYTF.